This is a list of T cell receptor beta chains from one sample in a study of CD8 T cells in ankylosing spondylitis. A single record per CDR3 protein comes from TCRdb applying MiXCR to the 5' RACE reads. The sample records a few hundred thousand distinct CDR3 sequences, about 13% being singletons. Sample: blood, either unsorted or a sorted T cell fraction (not recorded which). The receptors originated from a male donor with ankylosing spondylitis. The CDR3 runs from the conserved cysteine through the conserved F or W. A D gene is named only where the DNA matches it firmly. A clone size is listed for some rows: how often the clone was seen (once, few, many), or a class if it is expanded.

TRBJ2-2	TRBV27	many	NA	TGTGCCAGCAGTTTATTTGGTCCCGGGGAGCTGTTTTTT	CASSLFGPGELFF
TRBJ2-1	TRBV12-3/TRBV12-4	few	TRBD1	TGTGCCAGCAGTTCCCCCGGGACAGGGTCCTACAATGAGCAGTTCTTC	CASSSPGTGSYNEQFF
TRBJ1-1	TRBV25-1	many	NA	TGTGCCAGCAGTGAATGGAACACTGAAGCTTTCTTT	CASSEWNTEAFF
TRBJ1-1	TRBV3-1	many	TRBD1	TGTGCCAGCAGTTCACAGGGGTTCTCTGAAGCTTTCTTT	CASSSQGFSEAFF
TRBJ2-7	TRBV27	NA	TRBD2	TGTGCCAGCAGCCGGAAAGGCGGGAGTGTCTACGAGCAGTACTTC	CASSRKGGSVYEQYF
TRBJ2-7	TRBV5-1	few	NA	TGCGCCAGCAGCTTCCCAGCGGTAGGGGAGCAGTACTTC	CASSFPAVGEQYF
TRBJ2-1	TRBV12-3/TRBV12-4	few	NA	TGTGCCAGCACCCGGGCTGGGCCCAGCAATGAGCAGTTCTTC	CASTRAGPSNEQFF
TRBJ2-1	TRBV20-1	NA	TRBD2	TGCAGTGCTAGACGACTACTAGCGGGGGCGAATGAGCAGTTCTTC	CSARRLLAGANEQFF
TRBJ1-1	TRBV7-9	NA	NA	TGTGCCAGCAGCTTAGCGTCCGGACAAGAAGCTTTCTTT	CASSLASGQEAFF
TRBJ2-3	TRBV12-3/TRBV12-4	NA	TRBD2	TGTGCCAGCAGTTTGCAAGCGGGAGGCACAGATACGCAGTATTTT	CASSLQAGGTDTQYF
TRBJ2-3	TRBV20-1	NA	TRBD2	TGCAGTGCAGCCGGGACTAGCGGGACAGATACGCAGTATTTT	CSAAGTSGTDTQYF
TRBJ1-6	TRBV10-3	few	TRBD1	TGTGCCACCGGGACAGGGGATTCACCCCTCCACTTT	CATGTGDSPLHF
TRBJ1-6	TRBV20-1	many	NA	TGCAGTGCTAGAACCCCAACAGGGTTTGGTGATTCACCCCTCCACTTT	CSARTPTGFGDSPLHF
TRBJ2-7	TRBV2	many	TRBD1	TGTGCCAGCAGTGAAGTCCCGGAGACAGGGGAGGACGAGCAGTACTTC	CASSEVPETGEDEQYF
TRBJ2-3	TRBV29-1	many	TRBD2	TGCAGCGTTGCCAGCGGGAGGCCAGATACGCAGTATTTT	CSVASGRPDTQYF
TRBJ2-4	TRBV6-1	NA	TRBD2	TGTGCCAGCAGCTCGGGACTAGCGGAAAAAAACATTCAGTACTTC	CASSSGLAEKNIQYF
TRBJ1-1	TRBV2	many	NA	TGTGCCAGCAGTGAGTTAGGGCGGATGAACACTGAAGCTTTCTTT	CASSELGRMNTEAFF